These 23 T cell receptor beta chains were all obtained from the same sample, sequenced in a study of blood T cells in healthy people across ages. Next came a second PCR, run for about 6 to 11 cycles, which used a sample-barcoded 5' primer along with a J-beta primer mix. One entry per CDR3 protein results from TCRdb running MiXCR on the 5' RACE reads. This sample has more than 650,000 distinct CDR3 sequences, with less than 70% found just once. The specimen was blood. These receptor sequences come from an older man in good health.

The chain uses TRBV4-1 and TRBJ2-7; D call uncertain. CDR1 and CDR2 from the germline V gene are MGHRA and YSYEKL. Between the trimmed V and J ends, which lost 2 bases and 7 bases, there was a span of 18 bases. This CDR3 is 15 amino acids long. The CDR3 DNA reads TGCGCCAGCAGCCAACAGATCTACAGTCCATTAGAGCAGTACTTC. Translated, it gives CASSQQIYSPLEQYF.

This clonotype was seen only a few times. V gene TRBV5-1 combines with J gene TRBJ2-1; D uncertain. V shed 4 bases and J shed 12 bases, with 17 bases lying between them. The CDR3 runs 13 residues. Germline V gives CDR1 SGHRS, CDR2 YFSETQ. The CDR3 bases are TGCGCCAGCAGCCGCCCCACGGCAGGTGGGCAGTTCTTC. As protein: CASSRPTAGGQFF.

This clonotype was picked up a small number of times. The rearrangement joins TRBV3-1 to TRBJ2-1; D possibly matches TRBD1 or TRBD2 (5 bases each). Trimming cost V 7 bases and J 1 base, with 8 bases left between them. Germline assignment: CDR1 LGHDT and CDR2 YNNKEL (reference sequence). CDR3 size: 13 residues. The CDR3 protein is CASKGESYNEQFF. CDR3 bases: TGTGCCAGCAAAGGGGAGTCCTACAATGAGCAGTTCTTC.

This clonotype was detected only a few times. This chain uses TRBV27 with TRBJ2-3; D is unresolved. V was shortened by 0 bases and J by 2 bases, with 3 bases between the two germline ends. The germline V gene has CDR1 MNHEY and CDR2 SMNVEV (reference sequence). The CDR3 spans 13 residues. In DNA form, the CDR3 reads TGTGCCAGCAGTTTATCGATCACAGATACGCAGTATTTT. This translates into CASSLSITDTQYF.

This clonotype was counted only a few times. This rearrangement joins TRBV5-1 to TRBJ2-7; TRBD2 matches 11 bases. The junction had 16 bases not matched to a gene; V was cut back by 1 base and J by 4 bases. Germline assignment: CDR1 SGHRS and CDR2 YFSETQ. The CDR3 sequence is 19 residues long. The CDR3 here is CASSLTPSGRSPPPYEQYF. As DNA, the CDR3 is TGCGCCAGCAGCTTGACTCCTAGCGGGAGGTCTCCGCCGCCTTACGAGCAGTACTTC.

The table lists this clonotype with a few counts. This chain connects TRBV29-1 to TRBJ1-4; perhaps TRBD1 as D (5 bases). The CDR3 runs 12 residues. V was pared by 7 bases and J by 8 bases, with 14 bases between. The V gene's germline CDR1 is SQVTM and CDR2 ANQGSEA. CDR3 loop: CSAWDGDEKLFF. In DNA form, the CDR3 reads TGCAGCGCCTGGGACGGAGACGAAAAACTGTTTTTT.

This clonotype was picked up one time. The chain couples TRBV28 to TRBJ1-2; 7 nucleotides agree with TRBD1. This CDR3 is built from 15 residues. The V segment lost 1 base and the J segment 2 bases; nucleotides outside the gene matches: 4. From germline, CDR1 is MDHEN and CDR2 SYDVKM. The CDR3 DNA is TGTGCCAGCAGTTTATACCTGGGACAGAACTATGGCTACACCTTC. Protein: CASSLYLGQNYGYTF.

The rearrangement uses TRBV6-5 and TRBJ2-5, with TRBD2 matching over 8 bases. In germline, CDR1 is MNHEY, CDR2 SVGAGI. The junction had 7 bases not matched to a gene; V was cut back by 8 bases and J by 5 bases. CDR3 length: 13 residues. The CDR3 loop is CASQRGGKETQYF. The CDR3 DNA sequence: TGTGCCAGCCAACGGGGGGGCAAGGAGACCCAGTACTTC.

The chain combines TRBV7-3 with TRBJ2-4, with 9 positions matching TRBD2. Near its end, the DNA agrees better with TRBJ2-7, so the J call may be wrong. The CDR3 covers 16 residues. In germline, CDR1 is SGHTA, CDR2 FQGTGA. The CDR3 DNA reads as TGTGCCAGCAGCTCCCCCGGGACTAGCTTTTCCTACGAGCAGTACTTC. This sequence encodes CASSSPGTSFSYEQYF.

CDR3 DNA: TGCGCCAGCAGCCATGGACAGGGAAGTCAGCCCCAGCATTTT. It encodes CASSHGQGSQPQHF. The chain uses TRBV4-1 and TRBJ1-5; TRBD1 matches 8 bases. The V gene end was trimmed by 3 bases and the J gene end by 6 bases; junction bases not matched to a gene: 4. The length of the CDR3 is 14 residues. Germline CDR1 MGHRA, CDR2 YSYEKL.

This clonotype has just a few counts. This chain connects TRBV27 to TRBJ2-1; 8 nucleotides align to TRBD2. The CDR3 spans 13 residues. The germline gives CDR1 MNHEY, CDR2 SMNVEV (reference sequence). With V trimmed by 5 bases and J by 7 bases, 4 bases remained unmatched. The CDR3 DNA follows: TGTGCCAGCAGTAGACCTAGCGGGAATGAGCAGTTCTTC. This encodes CASSRPSGNEQFF.

This clonotype was detected once. A junction end diverges from the germline sequence, so it may reflect a read error. The chain uses TRBV6-5 and TRBJ2-1; D is unresolved. CDR3 size: 15 residues. The germline CDR1 and CDR2 sequences are MNHEY and SVGAGI. Here the CDR3 DNA reads TGTGCCAGCAGCTACTCGTATGTTCTGGAGAATGAGCAGTTCTTC. It is translated as CASSYSYVLENEQFF.

The V call is TRBV5-5, the J call TRBJ2-4; D unresolved. The J call may be faulty, since TRBJ2-7 better matches the DNA end. The CDR3 is 13 amino acids. Germline CDR1 SGHKS, CDR2 YYEKEE (reference sequence). As DNA, the CDR3 is TGTGCCAGCGGCTGGGGAATGGGCTACGAGCAGTACTTC. Amino acids: CASGWGMGYEQYF.

The V call is TRBV3-1, the J call TRBJ2-3; TRBD2 might be the D (7 bases). CDR1 and CDR2 (germline): LGHDT, YNNKEL (reference sequence). The ends were cut back, 3 bases at V and 1 base at J, with 17 bases in the middle. This CDR3 is 17 amino acids long. CDR3 sequence reads: CASSQVGGAGGTDTQYF. Written as DNA, the CDR3 is TGTGCCAGCAGCCAGGTGGGGGGGGCCGGTGGCACAGATACGCAGTATTTT.

This rearrangement joins TRBV9 to TRBJ2-2, with 7 bases aligning to TRBD2. Germline loops: CDR1 SGDLS, CDR2 YYNGEE. The CDR3 extends over 15 amino acids. J was trimmed by 6 bases and V by 4 bases; bases with no gene match: 9. The CDR3 DNA reads TGTGCCAGCAGCCCCCGGGGGGTATTGGCCGGGGAGCTGTTTTTT. Protein product: CASSPRGVLAGELFF.

The chain links TRBV27 to TRBJ2-7; tentative D call: TRBD1 (6 bases). The germline gives CDR1 MNHEY, CDR2 SMNVEV (reference sequence). CDR3 length: 14 amino acids. Trimming took off 3 bases at V and 2 bases at J, with 11 bases between the two ends. CDR3 in DNA: TGTGCCAGCAGTTTTGGGGGCGCGCCCTACGAGCAGTACTTC. Its protein is CASSFGGAPYEQYF.

The V call is TRBV24-1, the J call TRBJ2-1; 11 bases are shared with TRBD2. After removal of 9 bases from V and 3 bases from J, the junction contained 3 bases not matched to a gene. The CDR3 sequence is 14 residues long. Germline V gene sequence: CDR1 KGHDR, CDR2 SFDVKD. The CDR3 bases are TGTGCCACCGGGGGGACTAGCGGCTACAATGAGCAGTTCTTC. It codes for CATGGTSGYNEQFF.

CDR3 sequence: CASSQGTAGDWETQYF. In nucleotides, the CDR3 is TGTGCCAGCAGCCAAGGTACGGCGGGAGACTGGGAGACCCAGTACTTC. This sequence joins TRBV4-2 and TRBJ2-5, with TRBD2 matching 7 bases. The V gene's germline CDR1 is LGHNA and CDR2 YNFKEQ. V gave up 1 base and J gave up 5 bases; unmatched junction bases: 10. The CDR3 is 16 residues long.

The rearrangement links TRBV6-1 to TRBJ2-1; a possible D gene is TRBD1 (6 bases). Trimming removed 4 bases from V and 8 bases from J, with 12 bases in between. The CDR3 totals 13 residues. Germline V gene lookup returns CDR1 MNHNS and CDR2 SASEGT. CDR3 coding DNA: TGTGCCAGCAGTGGAAACAGGGTGCATGAGCAGTTCTTC. Amino acids: CASSGNRVHEQFF.

This clonotype was recorded a few times. The chain joins TRBV19 to TRBJ2-3, with 11 positions matching TRBD1. This CDR3 region has 19 residues. CDR1 is LNHDA and CDR2 is SQIVND in the germline V gene (reference sequence). V dropped 2 bases and J dropped 3; count of bases not matched to a gene: 13. In nucleotides, the CDR3 is TGTGCCAGTAGTATACGGACAGGGGGCCGGCGGGAGGGTACAGATACGCAGTATTTT. This encodes CASSIRTGGRREGTDTQYF.

The rearrangement uses TRBV5-1 and TRBJ2-1; 9 bases align to TRBD2. This CDR3 region has 14 residues. J gave up 9 bases and V 3 bases, and 7 bases lay outside the gene matches. Germline V gene sequence: CDR1 SGHRS, CDR2 YFSETQ. The CDR3 DNA follows: TGCGCCAGCAGCTCTGGGACTAGCCGAGGTGAGCAGTTCTTC. Protein product: CASSSGTSRGEQFF. Looking up the rest from reference TRBV5-1 and TRBJ2-1 gives the full variable domain: KAGVTQTPRYLIKTRGQQVTLSCSPISGHRSVSWYQQTPGQGLQFLFEYFSETQRNKGNFPGRFSGRQFSNSRSEMNVSTLELGDSALYLCASSSGTSRGEQFFGPGTRLTVL.

The genes are TRBV7-2 and TRBJ2-3; D call uncertain. Germline lookup yields CDR1 SGHTA and CDR2 FQGNSA. V shed 5 bases and J shed 0 bases, with 15 bases lying between them. CDR3 length: 16 residues. CDR3 in amino acids: CASSGKTPTSTDTQYF. The CDR3 bases are TGTGCCAGCAGCGGTAAGACACCCACAAGCACAGATACGCAGTATTTT.

The chain carries TRBV20-1 and TRBJ1-1; TRBD1 agrees at 7 bases. CDR3 length: 12 residues. Unmatched junction bases numbered 3, after V lost 3 bases and J lost 5 bases. CDR1 is DFQATT and CDR2 is SNEGSKA in the germline V gene (reference sequence). The CDR3 reads CSASLQGTEAFF. DNA of the CDR3: TGCAGTGCTAGTTTACAGGGGACTGAAGCTTTCTTT.